The text below deals with one T cell receptor (beta chain). What it recognizes is unknown. Random-hexamer reverse transcription was applied to roughly 0.5 to 1 ug RNA. Amplification of TCR beta CDR3 used immunoSEQ multiplex PCR across 54 Vbeta and 13 Jbeta. TCRdb recomputed calls from the immunoSEQ multiplex PCR reads with MiXCR, one row per CDR3 protein. The data contain 200,000 to 300,000 distinct CDR3 sequences, 90% to 97% of them seen just once; the ten biggest clones take up under 0.12%. This specimen comes from a study of CD8 T cells in Susac syndrome. Study at large: Patients with Susac syndrome were therapy-naive, treated with corticosteroids, or treated with intravenous immunoglobulin alone when blood was collected.

Study conclusions and caveats: Repertoires of Susac syndrome CD4+ T cells lacked clonal expansion.

The sequence was collected from a human donor with Susac syndrome. The sequencing sample was made of CD4+ T cells from PBMCs.

CDR3 amino acids: CASSYGRGPYGYTF. CDR3 DNA sequence: TGTGCCAGCAGTTACGGGAGGGGGCCCTATGGCTACACCTTC. The V gene is TRBV6-6, the J gene TRBJ1-2; 7 bases are a match to TRBD1. Germline-derived CDR1 and CDR2 are MNHNY and SVGAGI (reference sequence). The junction had 4 bases not matched to a gene; V was cut back by 2 bases and J by 4 bases. This CDR3 spans 14 amino acids.